This T cell receptor (beta chain) derives from a study of CD8+CD57+ T cells in acquired aplastic anemia (dated by TCRdb to the late 2010s). Background on the whole study: DNA extracted from sorted CD4+ and CD8+ cells had a mean of about 3 ug, with a range of about 0.2 to 30 ug. CD8+CD57+ expansion was defined as a frequency above the mean frequency observed in healthy subjects. Results and caveats for the whole study, not just this receptor: Around 31 CD8+ CDR3 sequences were shared between patients and controls but appeared highly expressed in patients and within their immunodominant clones. Between patients and healthy controls, no significant difference in CD8+ Simpson's diversity was found (P=0.060).

With respect to this clonotype: Its binding antigen is unknown. At one end, the junction sequence differs from germline, possibly due to a read error.

Genomic DNA served as template for TCR beta VDJ combination and CDR3 sequence profiling. An Illumina HiSeq 2000 was the platform used for TCR repertoire sequencing. The published analysis was carried out like this. TRBV/TRBJ rearrangement plots, CDR3 size and DJ length profiles, and Simpson's diversity index were used to assess repertoires. The most abundant DNA sequence in the deep sequencing data was defined as the immunodominant clone. CDR3 amino acid sequences were screened for sharing across subjects and were compared with published repertoires and the VDJdb database. TCRdb took the public reads, trimmed them with fastp at Q25, ran MiXCR for clone calling and kept in-frame beta chains. Every CDR3 protein is listed once, alongside the most common genes and DNA of its rows. TCRdb, not the original authors, processed these V and J calls. For this sample the table gives roughly 290,000 distinct CDR3 sequences, of which approximately 57% were detected only once. The ten largest clones take up around 1.2% of the sample.

Sequences SGHNT (CDR1) and YYREEE (CDR2) are obtained from the germline V gene (reference sequence). The CDR3 goes from the cysteine to the phenylalanine over 13 residues. Here the CDR3 DNA is all that survives: 39 bases in frame from base 1. Patients chosen for sequencing had shown expansion of CD8+CD57+ cells by flow cytometry. Every patient had a diagnosis of severe acquired aplastic anemia based on International Study of Aplastic Anemia and Agranulocytosis and Camitta criteria. Patients had received no therapy at the time of blood sampling. TCR repertoires of sorted CD4+ and CD8+ blood T cells from severe aplastic anemia patients and healthy subjects were deep-sequenced in the study. Patients were enrolled in the USA under clinicaltrials.gov protocols 00001620, 01623167, 00001397, 00071045, 00081523 and 00961064. Ficoll-Paque density gradient centrifugation was used to isolate peripheral blood mononuclear cells. Before DNA was extracted, CD4+ and CD8+ T cells were sorted using either FACS or magnetic beads.

Sequencing input: sorted CD4+, CD8+, or CD8+CD57+ T cells (not recorded which) from PBMCs. This clonotype originated in a human donor with aplastic anemia. The chain links TRBV5-4 with TRBJ2-7, and 10 junctional nucleotides match TRBD1. The CDR3 is CTSSAGQGHEQYF. In nucleotide form, the sequence is TGTACCAGCAGCGCGGGACAGGGGCATGAGCAGTACTTT.